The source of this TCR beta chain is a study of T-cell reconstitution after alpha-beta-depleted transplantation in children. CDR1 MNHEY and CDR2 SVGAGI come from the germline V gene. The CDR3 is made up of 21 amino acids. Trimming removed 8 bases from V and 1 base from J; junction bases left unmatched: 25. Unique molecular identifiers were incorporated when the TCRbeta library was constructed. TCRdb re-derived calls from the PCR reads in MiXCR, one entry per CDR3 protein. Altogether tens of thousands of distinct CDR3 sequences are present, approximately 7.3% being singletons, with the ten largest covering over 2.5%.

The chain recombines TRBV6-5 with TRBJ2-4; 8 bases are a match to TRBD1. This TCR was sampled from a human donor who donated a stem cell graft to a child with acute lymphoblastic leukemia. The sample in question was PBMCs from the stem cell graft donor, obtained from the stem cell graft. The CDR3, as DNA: TGTGCCAGCTCACCGGGACAGGAGCTACGGGAATCGTCCTTGGCCAAAAACATTCAGTACTTC. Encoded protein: CASSPGQELRESSLAKNIQYF.